This entry features one T cell receptor beta chain sequence. This entry comes from a study of blood T cell repertoires in COVID-19. About the research overall: Material from acute and convalescent COVID-19 was sourced from the United States, Italy and Spain.

Under the authors' procedure: Estimation of nucleated cell counts relied on the amplification of reference gene primers. TCRdb keeps only in-frame clones here, not all; method: immunoSEQ multiplex PCR. That table supplies the V and J calls and clone size; D and trimming were determined from the DNA. The sample has around 330,000 clones; approximately 90% are singletons. The J segment lost 7 bases and the V segment lost 3 bases, leaving 7 bases of the junction unmatched. There are 14 residues in the CDR3. From germline, CDR1 is KGHDR and CDR2 SFDVKD. This receptor was taken from a woman aged 25 to 39 with COVID-19, enrolled during active disease. Sample: peripheral blood. The chain carries TRBV24-1 and TRBJ1-1, with 7 positions matching TRBD1. The CDR3 coding sequence is TGTGCCACCAGTGATCCCCAGGGGGGTGGTGAAGCTTTCTTT. It encodes CATSDPQGGGEAFF.